These T cell receptor beta chains were read from a single sample in a study of cytomegalovirus exposure and HLA in healthy donors. TCRdb's table, derived via immunoSEQ multiplex PCR, lists solely in-frame clones and lacks some. This table has some 180,000 clones, about four fifths appearing once. Sequencing was done on a sample of PBMCs. These receptors came from a female donor in good health and CMV-seronegative. The CDR3 runs from the conserved cysteine through the conserved F or W. D genes are given only for firm matches. For some rows the clone size is stated as once, few or many, or as a class when expanded; others skip it.

d_call | j_call | clone_size | v_call | cdr3_nt | cdr3_aa
. | TRBJ1-1 | . | TRBV9 | TGTGCCAGCAGCGTAGTAGGGAGGACGGAGAACACTGAAGCTTTCTTT | CASSVVGRTENTEAFF
TRBD2 | TRBJ2-7 | . | TRBV27 | TGTGCCAGCAGGGGGACTAGTTTCGGCGAGCAGTACTTC | CASRGTSFGEQYF
. | TRBJ2-2 | . | TRBV9 | TGTGCCAGCAGCGTAGTTCCTAGCATCGATGGGGAGCTGTTTTTT | CASSVVPSIDGELFF
TRBD1 | TRBJ2-7 | . | TRBV7-2 | TGTGCCAGCAGCTTAGTCCGGACAGGAGAATTCTACGAGCAGTACTTC | CASSLVRTGEFYEQYF
TRBD1 | TRBJ1-3 | once | TRBV7-2 | TGTGCCAGCAGCCAGGACAGGGTCTCTGGAAACACCATATATTTT | CASSQDRVSGNTIYF
TRBD1 | TRBJ1-2 | . | TRBV29-1 | TGCAGCGTTCAGGGGGACAGGGATAACTATGGCTACACCTTC | CSVQGDRDNYGYTF
TRBD1 | TRBJ1-2 | . | TRBV30 | TGTGCCTGGAGTCCGGACAGGGGTTTGCTTGGCTACACCTTC | CAWSPDRGLLGYTF
TRBD1 | TRBJ1-1 | . | TRBV5-1 | TGCGCCAGCAGCTCGGAGACAGGGGGCCGGGACACTGAAGCTTTCTTT | CASSSETGGRDTEAFF
TRBD2 | TRBJ2-1 | . | TRBV19 | TGTGCCAGTAGTCTCCGGGGGGGGGCTAATTTCTTC | CASSLRGGANFF
. | TRBJ2-1 | . | TRBV27 | TGTGCCAGCACGCAGACCGGGGGAGTCAATGAGCAGTTCTTC | CASTQTGGVNEQFF
. | TRBJ1-1 | few | TRBV7-6 | TGTGCCAGCAGCTTAAACACAGACCCGAACACTGAAGCTTTCTTT | CASSLNTDPNTEAFF
. | TRBJ1-2 | . | TRBV28 | TGTGCCACCGTGGACAGCGGCTATGGCTACACCTTC | CATVDSGYGYTF
TRBD1 | TRBJ2-2 | . | TRBV7-3 | TGTGCCAGCAGCTGGATCCCCCGGGACAGGGGGACGAACACCGGGGAGCTGTTTTTT | CASSWIPRDRGTNTGELFF
TRBD1 | TRBJ1-5 | . | TRBV6-1 | TGTGCCAGCAGATTAAACAGGGGGTCCCAGCCCCAGCATTTT | CASRLNRGSQPQHF
TRBD2 | TRBJ2-4 | . | TRBV7-8 | TGTGCCAGCAGCCTAAACAGGATCCGTAGACTAGCGGGAGAACTAGCCAAAAACATTCAGTACTTC | CASSLNRIRRLAGELAKNIQYF
TRBD1 | TRBJ1-1 | . | TRBV18 | TGTGCCTCCGGGGCAGGGGGAGGAACTGAAGCTTTCTTT | CASGAGGGTEAFF
TRBD1 | TRBJ2-7 | . | TRBV27 | TGTGCCAGCAGTTGGGACAGGGCGGGTGAGCAGTACTTC | CASSWDRAGEQYF
. | TRBJ2-2 | . | TRBV11-3 | TGTGCCAGCAGCCGAGGAGGCACCGGGGAGCTGTTTTTT | CASSRGGTGELFF
TRBD1 | TRBJ2-2 | . | TRBV9 | TGTGCCAGCAGCGTAAAAGCGACAGGGAAAAACACCGGGGAGCTGTTTTTT | CASSVKATGKNTGELFF
TRBD1 | TRBJ1-2 | . | TRBV28 | TGTGCCAGCAGAGTGGGACAGGACTATGGCTACACCTTC | CASRVGQDYGYTF
. | TRBJ1-3 | . | TRBV7-2 | TGTGCCAGCAGCTTAGGTGGTACGGGGGGAAGGAACACCATATATTTT | CASSLGGTGGRNTIYF
TRBD2 | TRBJ2-1 | . | TRBV18 | TGTGCCAGCCAGGGACTAGCCGGACCGGGCAATGAGCAGTTCTTC | CASQGLAGPGNEQFF
TRBD2 | TRBJ2-7 | . | TRBV7-9 | TGTTCCAGCAGCTTAATCAGCGGGGGACCCGTCTACGAGCAGTACTTC | CSSSLISGGPVYEQYF
. | TRBJ2-7 | . | TRBV6-5 | TGTGCCAGCAGTTACCCGGCCGGGAACGAGCAGTACTTC | CASSYPAGNEQYF
. | TRBJ1-3 | . | TRBV5-6 | TGTGCCAGCAGCGTAGGACAATTGGGAAACACCATATATTTT | CASSVGQLGNTIYF
. | TRBJ2-7 | . | TRBV2 | TGTGCCAGCAGGACGTCGGGGGGCGCGGCCTACGAGCAGTACTTC | CASRTSGGAAYEQYF
. | TRBJ2-7 | . | TRBV6-5 | TGTGCCAGCAGTTCGCCCGGGGTTTACGAGCAGTACTTC | CASSSPGVYEQYF
. | TRBJ2-5 | once | TRBV6-1 | TGTGCCAGCAGTGGGGGGCTTCGGATGCCGTACCAAGAGACCCAGTACTTC | CASSGGLRMPYQETQYF
. | TRBJ1-3 | . | TRBV29-1 | TGCAGCGTTGAAGACCGGAACACCATATATTTT | CSVEDRNTIYF
. | TRBJ2-1 | . | TRBV19 | TGTGCCAGTAGTATAGATGGGGGGGCGGGGTCCAATGAGCAGTTCTTC | CASSIDGGAGSNEQFF
TRBD1 | TRBJ1-2 | . | TRBV5-1 | TGCGCCAGCAGCTTTGACAGGGGGGACTATGGCTACACCTTC | CASSFDRGDYGYTF
. | TRBJ2-7 | . | TRBV6-1 | TGTGCCAGCGGAACTAGAGGTCCCTACGAGCAGTACTTC | CASGTRGPYEQYF
. | TRBJ2-3 | . | TRBV2 | TGTGCCAGCAGTCCCATCCCGGCAGATACGCAGTATTTT | CASSPIPADTQYF